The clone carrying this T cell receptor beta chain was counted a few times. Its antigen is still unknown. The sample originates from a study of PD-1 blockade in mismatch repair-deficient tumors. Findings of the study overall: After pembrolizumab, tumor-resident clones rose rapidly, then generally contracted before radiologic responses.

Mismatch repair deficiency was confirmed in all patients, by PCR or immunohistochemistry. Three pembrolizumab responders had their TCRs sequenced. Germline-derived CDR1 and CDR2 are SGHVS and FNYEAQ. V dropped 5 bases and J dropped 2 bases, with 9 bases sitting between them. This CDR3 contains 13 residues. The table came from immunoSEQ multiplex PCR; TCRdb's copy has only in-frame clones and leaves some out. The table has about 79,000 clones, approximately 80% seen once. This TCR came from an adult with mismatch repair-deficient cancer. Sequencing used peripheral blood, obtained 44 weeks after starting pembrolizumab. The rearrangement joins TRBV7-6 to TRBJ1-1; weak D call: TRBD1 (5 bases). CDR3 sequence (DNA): TGTGCCAGCAGCGCTGGGGGTAACACTGAAGCTTTCTTT. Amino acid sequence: CASSAGGNTEAFF.